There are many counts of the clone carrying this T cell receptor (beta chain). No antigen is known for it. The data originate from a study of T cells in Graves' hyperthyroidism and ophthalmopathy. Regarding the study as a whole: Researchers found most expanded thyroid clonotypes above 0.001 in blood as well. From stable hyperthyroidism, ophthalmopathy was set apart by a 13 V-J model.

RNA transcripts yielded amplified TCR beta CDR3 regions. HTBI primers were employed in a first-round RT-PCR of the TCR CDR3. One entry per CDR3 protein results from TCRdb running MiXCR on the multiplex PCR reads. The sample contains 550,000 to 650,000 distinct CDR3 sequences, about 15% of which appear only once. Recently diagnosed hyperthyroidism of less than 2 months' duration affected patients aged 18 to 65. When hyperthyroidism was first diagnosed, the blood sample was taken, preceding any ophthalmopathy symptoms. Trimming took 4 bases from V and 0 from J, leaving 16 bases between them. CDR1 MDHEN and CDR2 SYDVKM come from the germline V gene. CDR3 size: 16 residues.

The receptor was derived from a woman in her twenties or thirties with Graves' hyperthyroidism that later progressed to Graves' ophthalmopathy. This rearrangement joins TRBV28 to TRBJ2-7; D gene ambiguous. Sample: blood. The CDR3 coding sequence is TGTGCCAGCAGTTCACCGATTGCGCAATCCTCCTACGAGCAGTACTTC. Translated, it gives CASSSPIAQSSYEQYF.